The 22 T cell receptor beta chains given below trace back to one sample, sequenced in a study of blood T cell repertoires in COVID-19. The data were produced by immunoSEQ multiplex PCR, yet TCRdb's version contains in-frame clones alone and is incomplete. Among some 78,000 clones listed, less than 90% were seen once. The sample taken for sequencing was peripheral blood. The receptors were sampled from a man aged 55-75 years with active or convalescent COVID-19.

This chain joins TRBV5-8 and TRBJ1-5; 8 bases line up with TRBD1. CDR1 SGHTS and CDR2 YDEGEE come from the germline V gene. CDR3 length equals 15 residues. The V gene end was trimmed by 0 bases and the J gene end by 9 bases; junction bases not matched to a gene: 8. CDR3 DNA: TGTGCCAGCAGCTTGGAAGGGACAGGTCTCTGGCCCCAGCATTTT. This gives the protein CASSLEGTGLWPQHF.

V gene TRBV14 combines with J gene TRBJ1-5; no reliable D call. CDR3 size: 18 residues. Germline CDR1 SGHDN, CDR2 FVKESK. V lost 0 bases and J lost 2, with 17 bases in between. CDR3: CASSQDRGPPVGNQPQHF. DNA of the CDR3: TGTGCCAGCAGCCAAGATCGAGGGCCTCCGGTGGGCAATCAGCCCCAGCATTTT.

This clone was picked up a small number of times. This chain links TRBV4-2 with TRBJ1-3, with D uncertain. This CDR3 comprises 13 residues. Germline values: CDR1 LGHNA, CDR2 YNFKEQ. With 10 bases removed from V and 4 bases from J, the gap between germline ends came to 14 bases. The CDR3 DNA is TGTGCCACAACCGAACCGGTGGGAAACACCATATATTTT. Translation gives CATTEPVGNTIYF.

This sequence joins TRBV6-5 and TRBJ1-5; D is possibly TRBD1 (6 bases). The V and J ends lost 2 bases and 3 bases respectively, with 8 bases between them. The CDR3 is 14 amino acids. The germline V gene encodes CDR1 MNHEY and CDR2 SVGAGI. The CDR3 bases are TGTGCCAGCAGTTACACAGGGATCAATCAGCCCCAGCATTTT. Residues: CASSYTGINQPQHF.

The chain has TRBV24-1 and TRBJ1-6; D may be TRBD1 (6 bases). V was cut by 4 bases and J by 10 bases, with 16 bases left in between. The CDR3 runs 15 residues. Germline CDR1 and CDR2: KGHDR and SFDVKD. The CDR3 region has the DNA TGTGCCACCAGTGACCGAAGGGACAACGGGTCACCCCTCCACTTT. Translating gives CATSDRRDNGSPLHF.

J is TRBJ1-6 and V is TRBV19; 9 bases line up with TRBD1. Trimming took 7 bases from V and 7 from J; bases not matched to a gene: 11. The CDR3 runs to 16 residues. Germline V gives CDR1 LNHDA, CDR2 SQIVND (reference sequence). CDR3 coding DNA: TGTGCCAGTAACCCCTTGCACAGGGGGCAGAATTCACCCCTCCACTTT. Encoded protein: CASNPLHRGQNSPLHF.

The count of this clone is one. V gene TRBV11-3 combines with J gene TRBJ2-1, with TRBD2 matching 11 bases. Germline trimming cut 4 bases from V and 1 base from J; bases unmatched to any gene: 3. The CDR3 has 16 amino acids. Germline V gene sequence: CDR1 SGHNT, CDR2 YENEEA. The DNA for the CDR3 is TGTGCCAGCAGCTCCGGGACTAGCGGATCCTACAATGAGCAGTTCTTC. Protein sequence: CASSSGTSGSYNEQFF. The whole variable domain, filled in from reference TRBV11-3 and TRBJ2-1, reads EAGVVQSPRYKIIEKKQPVAFWCNPISGHNTLYWYLQNLGQGPELLIRYENEEAVDDSQLPKDRFSAERLKGVDSTLKIQPAELGDSAVYLCASSSGTSGSYNEQFFGPGTRLTVL.

The CDR3 loop reads CASSLGVSGGFPADEQFF. In nucleotides, the CDR3 is TGTGCCAGCAGCTTAGGGGTTAGCGGGGGATTCCCTGCCGATGAGCAGTTCTTC. J is TRBJ2-1 and V is TRBV7-3, with 9 bases that match TRBD2. V gave up 2 bases and J gave up 8 bases; unmatched junction bases: 16. Germline V gene lookup returns CDR1 SGHTA and CDR2 FQGTGA. The CDR3 is made up of 18 amino acids.

The rearrangement links TRBV7-6 to TRBJ1-1, with 8 bases identical to TRBD1. CDR3 length: 15 amino acids. V shed 5 bases and J 1 base; nucleotides not matched to a gene: 6. Germline V lookup: CDR1 SGHVS, CDR2 FNYEAQ. The CDR3 sequence: CASSLRTGTNTEAFF. The CDR3 region has the DNA TGTGCCAGCAGCCTACGGACAGGGACGAACACTGAAGCTTTCTTT. The whole variable domain, filled in from reference TRBV7-6 and TRBJ1-1, reads GAGVSQSPRYKVTKRGQDVALRCDPISGHVSLYWYRQALGQGPEFLTYFNYEAQQDKSGLPNDRFSAERPEGSISTLTIQRTEQRDSAMYRCASSLRTGTNTEAFFGQGTRLTVV.

The chain uses TRBV2 and TRBJ1-2; D possibly corresponds to TRBD1 (6 bases). Trimming took off 4 bases at V and 10 bases at J, with 13 bases between the two ends. This CDR3 is built from 12 residues. In germline, CDR1 is SNHLY, CDR2 FYNNEI. This chain's CDR3 is CASSVGADSYTF. DNA for the CDR3: TGTGCCAGCAGTGTGGGGGCGGACTCCTACACCTTC.

The chain is built from TRBV30 and TRBJ1-1, with 7 bases matching TRBD1. CDR1 is GTSNPN and CDR2 is SVGIG in the germline V gene (reference sequence). The CDR3 consists of 13 residues. V was pared by 5 bases and J by 1 base, with 4 bases of the junction left unmatched. CDR3 sequence reads: CAWAGQTNTEAFF. The DNA of the CDR3 is TGTGCCTGGGCGGGACAGACGAACACTGAAGCTTTCTTT.

A single count supports this clone. This chain uses TRBV7-6 with TRBJ2-7; TRBD2 aligns across 11 bases. The ends lost 1 base at V and 4 bases at J; junction bases unmatched: 15. The CDR3 covers 19 residues. Germline V gives CDR1 SGHVS, CDR2 FNYEAQ. The CDR3 DNA reads TGTGCCAGCAGCTTAGGGCTAGCGGGGGGAACTACTACGAGTTACGAGCAGTACTTC. Translation: CASSLGLAGGTTTSYEQYF.

This clone was counted between two and nine times. This rearrangement joins TRBV7-6 to TRBJ2-5; 10 nucleotides line up with TRBD1. Germline V lookup: CDR1 SGHVS, CDR2 FNYEAQ. With V trimmed by 1 base and J by 5 bases, 4 bases remained unmatched. CDR3 length: 15 residues. CDR3 protein: CASSLGGTGVETQYF. The CDR3 DNA reads TGTGCCAGCAGCTTAGGCGGGACAGGGGTTGAGACCCAGTACTTC.

The chain is built from TRBV28 and TRBJ2-3; 10 bases align to TRBD2. The CDR3 has 15 amino acids. V was pared by 2 bases and J by 4 bases, with 3 bases of the junction left unmatched. Looked up from germline, CDR1 is MDHEN and CDR2 is SYDVKM. CDR3 bases: TGTGCCAGCAGTTTAAGCGGGGGGGCCTCAGATACGCAGTATTTT. Amino acids: CASSLSGGASDTQYF.

J is TRBJ2-3 and V is TRBV5-4; 8 positions agree with TRBD2. The J segment lost 1 base and the V segment lost 5 bases, leaving 6 bases of the junction unmatched. This CDR3 region has 15 residues. Looked up from germline, CDR1 is SGHNT and CDR2 is YYREEE (reference sequence). The CDR3 region has the DNA TGTGCCAGCAGAGTTACCGGGGGGGGCACAGATACGCAGTATTTT. Translation: CASRVTGGGTDTQYF.

This chain uses TRBV29-1 with TRBJ2-7, with TRBD1 as a possible D gene (8 bases). In germline, CDR1 is SQVTM, CDR2 ANQGSEA. The CDR3 is 17 residues long. The V end was cut by 5 bases, the J end by 1 base, with 24 bases between. The chain's CDR3 is CSVRRGTGTSGSYEQYF. The CDR3 nucleotides are TGCAGCGTTAGGCGGGGGACAGGAACGTCGGGGTCCTACGAGCAGTACTTC.

This sequence joins TRBV3-1 (or the pseudogene TRBV3-2) and TRBJ2-1; D is perhaps TRBD1 (5 bases). Germline CDR1 LGHDT, CDR2 YNNKEL (reference sequence). The CDR3 runs to 14 residues. V lost 2 bases to trimming and J lost 8 bases, with 13 bases between them. Here the CDR3 reads CASSQTQGRYEQFF. CDR3 nucleotide sequence: TGTGCCAGCAGCCAAACTCAGGGTAGGTATGAGCAGTTCTTC.

To note about this clone: Other nucleotide sequences from this sample produce the same CDR3. The chain is built from TRBV24-1 and TRBJ2-1; a weak D match, TRBD1 (6 bases). Trimming took 9 bases from V and 6 from J, leaving 8 bases between them. CDR1 is KGHDR, CDR2 SFDVKD, per germline. The CDR3 is 11 amino acids. The chain's CDR3 is CATSQGNEQFF. In nucleotides, the CDR3 is TGTGCCACCTCACAGGGCAATGAGCAGTTCTTC.

The CDR3, as DNA: TGTGCCAGCAGCACGACAGGGGGGGACTCCTATAATTCACCCCTCCACTTT. This translates into CASSTTGGDSYNSPLHF. This chain connects TRBV9 to TRBJ1-6, with TRBD1 identical over 9 bases. Germline CDR1 is SGDLS and CDR2 is YYNGEE. V shed 4 bases, J shed 0 bases, and the junction held 5 bases outside the gene matches. The CDR3 runs to 17 residues.

The chain has TRBV6-6 and TRBJ1-4; D possibly corresponds to TRBD1 (5 bases). CDR1 MNHNY and CDR2 SVGAGI come from the germline V gene (reference sequence). V lost 5 bases, J lost 7 bases, and 11 bases lay in between. CDR3 length: 13 residues. The CDR3 sequence is CASSLQGAEKLFF. In nucleotides, the CDR3 is TGTGCCAGCAGTCTCCAGGGTGCTGAAAAACTGTTTTTT.

This chain connects TRBV5-6 to TRBJ2-6, with TRBD1 matching 7 bases. CDR1 is SGHDT, CDR2 YYEEEE, per germline. This CDR3 comprises 16 residues. V was clipped by 3 bases and J by 4 bases; unmatched bases: 7. CDR3 nucleotides: TGTGCCAGCAGCTCGACAGGGACGAGGGGGGCCAACGTCCTGACTTTC. It encodes CASSSTGTRGANVLTF.

In this sample, this clone turned up a few times. The V gene is TRBV29-1, the J gene TRBJ1-2, with D maybe TRBD1 (5 bases). V was pared by 0 bases and J by 3 bases, with 11 bases between. The CDR3 has 14 amino acids. Germline loops: CDR1 SQVTM, CDR2 ANQGSEA. In nucleotides, the CDR3 is TGCAGCGTTGAAGAAGGGGCCGGTGACTATGGCTACACCTTC. As protein: CSVEEGAGDYGYTF.